This T cell receptor beta chain was captured by sequencing in a study of blood T cell repertoires in COVID-19. Study details: Acute and convalescent COVID-19 samples came from the United States, Italy and Spain. The cDNA or gDNA used as material had been derived from T cells, B-cell-depleted T cells, or PBMCs.

CDR3 length: 16 amino acids. The V gene end was trimmed by 2 bases and the J gene end by 0 bases; junction bases not matched to a gene: 3. Per the germline V gene, CDR1 is SGHRS and CDR2 is YFSETQ. Original methodology: Reference gene primer amplification gave estimated nucleated cell counts. Only in-frame clones appear in the TCRdb table, and some are missing; sequencing was by immunoSEQ multiplex PCR. The D gene and trimming were derived from the DNA, and the V and J assignments and clone size from that table. The table lists about 250,000 clones, around 88% of them singletons. The rearrangement uses TRBV5-1 and TRBJ2-1; 9 bases are a match to TRBD2. Sequencing was performed on peripheral blood. The receptor was isolated from a man aged 80 or over with acute or convalescent COVID-19. The chain's CDR3 is CASSFTSGHSYNEQFF. The CDR3 DNA reads as TGCGCCAGCAGCTTTACTAGCGGGCACTCCTACAATGAGCAGTTCTTC.